This TCR beta chain was observed in a study of PD-1 blockade in classical Hodgkin lymphoma. The wider study: Patients had nivolumab dosed at 3 mg/kg, delivered intravenously every 2 weeks. Study observations and caveats: Lower baseline TCR diversity was reported for newly diagnosed patients than for healthy donors. Baseline diversity in complete responders resembled that of newly diagnosed patients.

This CDR3 spans 18 amino acids. Germline CDR1 reads LNHDA; CDR2 reads SQIVND (reference sequence). Losses at the gene ends were 5 bases for V and 0 bases for J; bases not matched to a gene: 8. Using immunoSEQ multiplex PCR, the repertoire was profiled, and TCRdb retains in-frame clones only, with some absent. The sample holds about 47,000 clones; approximately 80% are singletons and the top ten take roughly a fifth. About this clone itself: As yet, its antigen is unknown.

The sample's time point: cycle 4 day 1 (C4D1), after 5 to 7 weeks of nivolumab. No patient escaped relapse after autologous stem cell transplantation, and brentuximab vedotin exposure varied. The sequence derives from a human donor with classical Hodgkin lymphoma. Sequencing used peripheral blood mononuclear cells (PBMCs), obtained before the fourth cycle of nivolumab. V and J are TRBV19 and TRBJ2-6, with 9 bases that match TRBD1. The CDR3 sequence: CASSAYGQGSSGANVLTF. In nucleotides, the CDR3 is TGTGCCAGTAGTGCCTACGGACAGGGGAGCTCTGGGGCCAACGTCCTGACTTTC.